This TCR beta chain came from a study of TIL therapy for anti-PD-1-resistant metastatic lung cancer. Overall study: Tumors had a median PD-L1 proportion score of approximately 5.5%. Most patients had lung adenocarcinoma.

Sequencing used immunoSEQ v3. Libraries were sequenced to 2 million to 2.5 million read pairs (survey) or about 5-6 million (deep). The method was immunoSEQ multiplex PCR; TCRdb's version includes in-frame clones alone and lacks a portion of them. Among about 50,000 clones listed, 79% were seen once. Sample time point: pre-treatment sample, taken before nivolumab and TIL therapy. Patients were adults with stage 4 NSCLC. This CDR3 spans 15 amino acids. V lost 6 bases and J lost 2, with 15 bases in between. Germline V gives CDR1 KGHSH, CDR2 LQKENI. There are a few counts of this clone. The chain joins TRBV18 to TRBJ2-3, with D possibly called TRBD1 or TRBD2 (6 bases each). The TCR comes from a woman aged 30 to 85 with non-small cell lung cancer. The input for sequencing was blood, taken at baseline. The DNA for the CDR3 is TGTGCCAGCTCTCCGAATGGGGGGCACACAGATACGCAGTATTTT. Amino acid sequence: CASSPNGGHTDTQYF.